A single sample gave rise to the 3 T cell receptor beta chains below, sequenced in a study of T-cell memory formation after mild COVID-19. Using its own MiXCR run on the 5' RACE reads, TCRdb lists one record per CDR3 protein. The top ten hold roughly a fifth of the sample, which has a few hundred thousand distinct CDR3 sequences, roughly 15% seen once. Sequencing used PBMCs or a T cell subset sorted from them (not recorded which). The receptor set was obtained from a man aged 18 to 29 who had mild COVID-19 (a few samples of this study predate the infection). Cell type and time point are not known.

This rearrangement joins TRBV7-2 to TRBJ2-5, with D unclear. The CDR3 runs 13 residues. Trimming stripped 4 bases from V and 5 bases from J, with 11 bases between. The germline V gene encodes CDR1 SGHTA and CDR2 FQGNSA. Here the CDR3 DNA reads TGTGCCAGCAGCTCTTCTCCTTGGGAGACCCAGTACTTC. Protein product: CASSSSPWETQYF.

V and J are TRBV2 and TRBJ2-1; D could derive from TRBD1 or TRBD2 (5 bases each). Germline CDR1 is SNHLY and CDR2 is FYNNEI. V lost 8 bases to trimming and J lost 4 bases, with 9 bases between them. The CDR3 covers 12 residues. The CDR3 coding sequence is TGTGCCAGCGGGGACGGATACAATGAGCAGTTCTTC. Translation gives CASGDGYNEQFF. The full variable domain, completed using reference TRBV2 and TRBJ2-1, is EPEVTQTPSHQVTQMGQEVILRCVPISNHLYFYWYRQILGQKVEFLVSFYNNEISEKSEIFDDQFSVERPDGSNFTLKIRSTKLEDSAMYFCASGDGYNEQFFGPGTRLTVL.

This clonotype has more than one count but fewer than ten. The genes are TRBV5-1 and TRBJ1-1, with 7 bases matching TRBD1. There are 14 residues in the CDR3. Germline CDR1 reads SGHRS; CDR2 reads YFSETQ. V shed 6 bases and J 0 bases; nucleotides not matched to a gene: 5. This chain's CDR3 is CASNLGGMNTEAFF. In DNA form, the CDR3 reads TGCGCCAGCAACCTAGGGGGCATGAACACTGAAGCTTTCTTT.